This paragraph reports one T cell receptor beta chain. These data belong to a study of T cell changes during pregnancy in multiple sclerosis. The method was immunoSEQ multiplex PCR; TCRdb's version includes in-frame clones alone and lacks a portion of them. Of 40,000 or so clones listed, about 92% are singletons. V was cut by 2 bases and J by 5 bases, with 11 bases left in between. Germline CDR1 is ENHRY and CDR2 is SYGVKD. This CDR3 region has 14 residues. The chain uses TRBV10-3 and TRBJ2-3, with a tentative D call TRBD2 (6 bases). This TCR derives from a female donor with multiple sclerosis, enrolled in a pregnancy study. The sequencing used CD8+ T cells from peripheral blood mononuclear cells, collected before pregnancy. CDR3 nucleotide sequence: TGTGCCATCAGTGAGGCGGGGACCGGAGATACGCAGTATTTT. Its protein product is CAISEAGTGDTQYF.